This T cell receptor beta chain derives from a study of beta chain features in type 1 diabetes. The investigators reverse transcribed all of the isolated RNA, so they sequenced expressed TCRB transcripts. Produced via immunoSEQ multiplex PCR; TCRdb's table is partial and in-frame only. In the table there are about 40,000 clones, around 45% of which are singletons. The CDR3 is 14 amino acids. V shed 4 bases and J 2 bases; nucleotides not matched to a gene: 4. Germline V gene sequence: CDR1 SGHDT, CDR2 YYEEEE. The specimen sequenced was central memory CD4+ T cells from blood. This receptor was identified in a woman under 30 in good health. The V call is TRBV5-6, the J call TRBJ2-5, with 8 bases that match TRBD1. The CDR3 reads CASSAGGGQETQYF. In DNA form, the CDR3 reads TGTGCCAGCAGCGCAGGGGGCGGGCAAGAGACCCAGTACTTC.